One and the same sample provided the 10 T cell receptor beta chains below, sequenced in a study of blood T cell repertoires in COVID-19. Sequenced by immunoSEQ multiplex PCR; TCRdb stores in-frame clones only, minus some. In the table there are about 280,000 clones, around nine tenths of which are singletons. Sample: peripheral blood. These receptors were obtained from a middle-aged man with active or convalescent COVID-19.

The chain recombines TRBV5-1 with TRBJ2-1; D is unclear. This CDR3 region has 15 residues. Germline loops: CDR1 SGHRS, CDR2 YFSETQ. Trimming shortened V by 3 bases and J by 0 bases, and 10 bases separated the two germline ends. This chain's CDR3 is CASSSHHSSYNEQFF. Written as DNA, the CDR3 is TGCGCCAGCAGCTCCCATCATAGCTCCTACAATGAGCAGTTCTTC. The entire variable domain, with the rest obtained from reference TRBV5-1 and TRBJ2-1, is as follows: KAGVTQTPRYLIKTRGQQVTLSCSPISGHRSVSWYQQTPGQGLQFLFEYFSETQRNKGNFPGRFSGRQFSNSRSEMNVSTLELGDSALYLCASSSHHSSYNEQFFGPGTRLTVL.

V usage is TRBV27 and J usage is TRBJ1-1; 9 nucleotides agree with TRBD1. Germline V gives CDR1 MNHEY, CDR2 SMNVEV (reference sequence). The CDR3 totals 14 residues. V lost 4 bases and J lost 11; bases outside the gene matches: 11. CDR3 coding DNA: TGTGCCAGCAGTTCCCTTCCTATACAGGGGGCGGCTTTCTTT. It yields the protein CASSSLPIQGAAFF.

This chain links TRBV7-3 with TRBJ2-3; 8 bases fit TRBD2. Germline assignment: CDR1 SGHTA and CDR2 FQGTGA. V lost 6 bases, J lost 1 base, and 3 bases stayed unmatched. This CDR3 contains 14 residues. CDR3 bases: TGTGCCAGCAGGTCGACTAGCGGCACAGATACGCAGTATTTT. This translates into CASRSTSGTDTQYF.

The chain carries TRBV6-5 and TRBJ1-1, with a possible D match to TRBD1 (6 bases). This CDR3 spans 15 amino acids. Per the germline V gene, CDR1 is MNHEY and CDR2 is SVGAGI. The V end was cut by 6 bases, the J end by 1 base, with 15 bases between. DNA for the CDR3: TGTGCCAGCAGGCCTTTACAGGGAACGAACACTGAAGCTTTCTTT. Protein sequence: CASRPLQGTNTEAFF.

This clone was detected only a few times. J is TRBJ2-7 and V is TRBV9, with TRBD2 identical over 8 bases. This CDR3 is 16 amino acids long. In germline, CDR1 is SGDLS, CDR2 YYNGEE. V shed 4 bases and J 0 bases; nucleotides not matched to a gene: 9. The CDR3 spells CASSPRSGADSYEQYF. In nucleotides, the CDR3 is TGTGCCAGCAGCCCACGTAGCGGGGCGGACTCCTACGAGCAGTACTTC.

This sequence joins TRBV19 and TRBJ2-2; 8 nucleotides align to TRBD1. CDR1 is LNHDA and CDR2 is SQIVND in the germline V gene (reference sequence). Trimming at V came to 4 bases and at J to 1 base, leaving 5 bases not matched to a gene. This CDR3 has 16 residues. The CDR3 here is CASSRTGTGNTGELFF. CDR3 DNA sequence: TGTGCCAGTAGTAGGACCGGGACAGGGAACACCGGGGAGCTGTTTTTT.

The gene calls are TRBV5-1 and TRBJ2-1, with D unresolved. The CDR3 contains 17 residues. Trimming removed 3 bases at V and 0 bases at J, with 16 bases between. Germline loops: CDR1 SGHRS, CDR2 YFSETQ. The CDR3 loop reads CASSSDSLGDSYNEQFF. In DNA, the CDR3 is TGCGCCAGCAGCTCAGACTCCCTTGGTGACTCCTACAATGAGCAGTTCTTC.

The table lists this clone with a count of one. The chain uses TRBV28 and TRBJ2-5, with D possibly matching TRBD1 (5 bases). CDR1 and CDR2 from the germline V gene are MDHEN and SYDVKM. Trimming took off 4 bases at V and 4 bases at J, with 10 bases between the two ends. The CDR3 sequence is 13 residues long. The CDR3 sequence is CASSSRVRETQYF. The CDR3 nucleotides are TGTGCCAGCAGTTCCAGGGTCCGAGAGACCCAGTACTTC.

DNA of the CDR3: TGTGCCAGCAGTCTCGAAACTAGGAGGGGCACAGATACGCAGTATTTT. Translation gives CASSLETRRGTDTQYF. V usage is TRBV27 and J usage is TRBJ2-3; TRBD2 might be the D (6 bases). The germline CDR1 and CDR2 sequences are MNHEY and SMNVEV (reference sequence). Trimming cost V 5 bases and J 1 base, with 16 bases left between them. This CDR3 has 16 amino acids.

The chain is built from TRBV7-8 and TRBJ2-5; 15 positions match TRBD2. Trimming at V came to 4 bases and at J to 4 bases, leaving 1 base not matched to a gene. This CDR3 is built from 15 residues. Germline CDR1 reads SGHVS; CDR2 reads FQNEAQ. The chain's CDR3 is CASSSGLAGGETQYF. CDR3 bases: TGTGCCAGCAGCTCGGGACTAGCGGGAGGAGAGACCCAGTACTTC. Based on the CDR3 plus reference TRBV7-8 and TRBJ2-5, the full variable domain is GAGVSQSPRYKVAKRGQDVALRCDPISGHVSLFWYQQALGQGPEFLTYFQNEAQLDKSGLPSDRFFAERPEGSVSTLKIQRTQQEDSAVYLCASSSGLAGGETQYFGPGTRLLVL.